This TCR beta chain was identified in a study of T cell repertoires in cytomegalovirus infection. Study overall: Public TCR beta signature analysis indicated the presence of both CMV infection and matching HLA type.

This CDR3 has 12 amino acids. Germline CDR1 and CDR2: KGHDR and SFDVKD. Trimming removed 0 bases at V and 5 bases at J, with 3 bases between. TCRdb used MiXCR to reprocess the reads, holding one entry per CDR3 protein. The sample records about 180,000 distinct CDR3 sequences, around an eighth being singletons. This clonotype was obtained from a human donor in good health (CMV status not recorded). Some clones in this sample may be carry-over from other donors' samples. The rearrangement links TRBV24-1 to TRBJ2-5, with D unresolved. The sequenced sample consisted of PBMCs. CDR3 protein: CATSDLGETQYF. CDR3 in DNA: TGTGCCACCAGTGATTTGGGGGAGACCCAGTACTTC.